This T cell receptor (beta chain) appears in the sequencing data of a study of shared clonotypes between healthy human individuals. General observations from the study: Only blood was sampled; tissue repertoires likely differ. The study drew on few donors, limiting represented genetic and exposure-history diversity.

A 200 ng quantity of DNA, 30,000 to 35,000 T cell genomes, went into the sorted-subset replicate PCRs. TCRdb's table, derived via immunoSEQ multiplex PCR, lists solely in-frame clones and lacks some. Of 2.3 million or so clones in the sample, approximately 95% were seen once. Each sample came from a Caucasian adult donor living in Nashville, Tennessee. As concerns this clone: What it binds is not known.

The CDR3 extends over 14 amino acids. Germline CDR1 is SGHRS and CDR2 is YFSETQ. Trimming removed 6 bases from V and 5 bases from J; junction bases left unmatched: 8. The chain combines TRBV5-1 with TRBJ1-2; 9 bases are a match to TRBD1. Material: naive CD4+ T cells from PBMCs. Subset denoted: CD45RA+ positively selected. This TCR derives from a man between 18 and 35 years old in good health. Some clones in this sample may be carry-over from other donors' samples. CDR3 sequence: CASKLLQGAYGYTF. DNA of the CDR3: TGCGCCAGCAAATTGCTACAGGGGGCGTATGGCTACACCTTC.